These T cell receptor beta chains were read from a single sample in a study of Graves' ophthalmopathy and Graves' hyperthyroidism. TCRdb reprocessed the multiplex PCR reads with MiXCR, giving one entry per CDR3 protein. This sample carries 300,000 or so distinct CDR3 sequences, roughly 15% of them seen once, and the ten largest clones take around 12%. Sequenced input: peripheral blood. Receptors were obtained from an adult man with Graves' ophthalmopathy. Each CDR3 is given without its conserved first and last residue. A D gene is named only where the DNA matches it firmly.

>TRBJ2-5|-|TRBV29-1
SVKTEETQY
>TRBJ2-2|-|TRBV5-1
ASSRGAVTGELF
>TRBJ1-6|-|TRBV9
ASSTTGRDSPLH
>TRBJ2-1|TRBD2|TRBV6-5
ASSSLSGGANEQF
>TRBJ1-6|-|TRBV6-5
ASSLSRARGNSPLH
>TRBJ2-7|TRBD2|TRBV4-1
ASSRVGTSGRISYEQY
>TRBJ2-7|-|TRBV6-2/TRBV6-3
ASSWDYEQY
>TRBJ2-7|TRBD1|TRBV9
ASSAETGGLVYEQY
>TRBJ2-5|TRBD2|TRBV6-5
ASSYTSGRPVQETQY
>TRBJ1-2|-|TRBV6-1
ASSEEEWTEPNYGYT
>TRBJ1-2|-|TRBV6-2/TRBV6-3
ASRKDSGYGYT
>TRBJ1-5|-|TRBV6-4
ASSDSRHYSNQPQH
>TRBJ2-2|-|TRBV24-1
ATSFSGANTGELF
>TRBJ2-7|-|TRBV12-3/TRBV12-4
ASSRGGTGKYEQY
>TRBJ1-6|TRBD1|TRBV6-2/TRBV6-3
ASRQRQGSNSPLH
>TRBJ1-5|-|TRBV19
ATNRGHPGGNNQPQH
>TRBJ1-6|TRBD1|TRBV6-1
ASSELTGESSPLH
>TRBJ2-1|-|TRBV27
ASSWDYSYNEQF
>TRBJ1-2|-|TRBV2
ASSEDSLYGYT
>TRBJ2-5|-|TRBV7-2
ASTRVGARETQY
>TRBJ2-5|-|TRBV6-1
ASSEGVREAETQY
>TRBJ1-5|-|TRBV7-8
ASSLGVGDQPQH
>TRBJ2-7|-|TRBV20-1
SARDLLLPEQY
>TRBJ2-7|TRBD2|TRBV28
ASGLAGLGEQY
>TRBJ2-7|TRBD2|TRBV7-2
ASRFFPDGGSVYEQY
>TRBJ2-2|TRBD1|TRBV6-1
ASKWDRGSGELF
>TRBJ2-2|-|TRBV12-5
ASGLAFGANTGELF
>TRBJ2-7|TRBD1|TRBV20-1
SVARQGLTYEQY
>TRBJ2-7|-|TRBV6-5
ASSNQYEQY
>TRBJ2-7|-|TRBV12-3/TRBV12-4
ASSWKGEQY
>TRBJ1-6|-|TRBV9
ASSTRGDNSPLH
>TRBJ2-7|TRBD1|TRBV18
ASSPRDRETEQY